This T cell receptor beta chain was captured in a study of T cells after posttransplantation cyclophosphamide. The study, taken as a whole, reports: Tissue-infiltrating T cells from skin or gut overlapped little with blood T cells.

Looked up from germline, CDR1 is SEHNR and CDR2 is FQNEAQ (reference sequence). The CDR3 is made up of 15 amino acids. The trim removed 7 bases at V and 1 base at J, leaving 7 bases unmatched. Assay used: immunoSEQ multiplex PCR; TCRdb lists only in-frame clones, some missing. The sample shows tens of thousands of clones, no singletons; the ten largest hold 2.5% to 3%. In the case of this clone: What it recognizes is unknown.

The chain recombines TRBV7-9 with TRBJ1-1; TRBD1 agrees at 9 bases. Input material: PBMCs. This receptor was obtained from a woman in her sixties or seventies in good health, CMV-negative, and a related stem cell transplant donor. The CDR3 loop is CASTVGDRANTEAFF. The CDR3 DNA reads as TGTGCCAGCACCGTCGGGGACAGGGCGAACACTGAAGCTTTCTTT.